A selection of T cell receptor beta chains follows, all from one sample in a study of T-cell reconstitution after alpha-beta-depleted transplantation in children. TCRdb re-derived calls from the PCR reads in MiXCR, one entry per CDR3 protein. The data contain about 980,000 distinct CDR3 sequences, about 29% of them seen just once; the ten biggest clones take up roughly 31%. This sample comprised PBMCs, mostly from graft donor cells, obtained 360 days after TCRalphabeta/CD19-depleted stem cell transplant. These receptors all come from a boy in the first two years of life who had a stem cell transplant for SCID, so the T cells may come from the graft donor. Each CDR3 is given with its conserved first and last residue. The D gene is left open where the match is weak. Rows give clone size only sometimes, using once, few, many, or a class for an expanded clone.

TRBJ2-1	.	.	TRBV27	CASSPPGNSYNEQFF	TGTGCCAGCAGTCCGCCGGGGAACTCCTACAATGAGCAGTTCTTC
TRBJ2-1	.	TRBD2	TRBV4-1	CASSQSGLAGAREQFF	TGCGCCAGCAGCCAATCGGGACTAGCGGGGGCCCGTGAGCAGTTCTTC
TRBJ2-3	few	TRBD2	TRBV20-1	CSARSAGGTDTQYF	TGCAGTGCTAGAAGTGCGGGGGGCACAGATACGCAGTATTTT
TRBJ2-7	.	.	TRBV28	CASRTAPRNEQYF	TGTGCCAGCCGGACAGCTCCCCGAAACGAGCAGTACTTC
TRBJ2-2	few	.	TRBV20-1	CSARDYDRTNTGELFF	TGCAGTGCTAGAGACTACGACAGAACGAACACCGGGGAGCTGTTTTTT
TRBJ2-3	few	TRBD1	TRBV5-1	CASSTTGMDDTQYF	TGCGCCAGCAGCACGACAGGGATGGACGATACGCAGTATTTT
TRBJ1-4	once	.	TRBV5-5	CASSFGWRSTNEKLFF	TGTGCCAGCAGCTTCGGGTGGAGATCAACTAATGAAAAACTGTTTTTT
TRBJ1-3	.	.	TRBV12-3/TRBV12-4	CASSFARNSGNTIYF	TGTGCCAGCAGTTTCGCCAGAAACTCTGGAAACACCATATATTTT
TRBJ2-5	few	.	TRBV12-3/TRBV12-4	CASSLAGLPGYF	TGTGCCAGCAGTTTAGCGGGACTCCCTGGGTACTTC
TRBJ1-1	.	.	TRBV7-2	CASSLKGRQNTEAFF	TGTGCCAGCAGCTTAAAGGGGAGGCAGAACACTGAAGCTTTCTTT
TRBJ1-3	many	.	TRBV3-1	CASSQKGWGHSGNTIYF	TGTGCCAGCAGCCAAAAAGGATGGGGGCACTCTGGAAACACCATATATTTT
TRBJ1-3	.	TRBD1	TRBV29-1	CSVEGTGGNTIYF	TGCAGCGTTGAAGGGACAGGGGGAAACACCATATATTTT
TRBJ1-2	few	.	TRBV5-1	CASRPQNRRYGYTF	TGCGCCAGCCGACCGCAAAACCGGCGCTATGGCTACACCTTC
TRBJ2-2	many	TRBD2	TRBV4-3	CASSLTSGGANTGELFF	TGCGCCAGCAGCCTGACTAGCGGGGGGGCGAACACCGGGGAGCTGTTTTTT
TRBJ2-3	.	TRBD2	TRBV10-3	CAISGGLAGASTDTQYF	TGTGCCATCAGTGGGGGACTAGCGGGGGCCAGCACAGATACGCAGTATTTT
TRBJ2-4	.	.	TRBV4-1	CASSPQGPEDIQYF	TGCGCCAGCAGCCCACAGGGCCCCGAGGACATTCAGTACTTC
TRBJ2-1	.	TRBD2	TRBV7-2	CASSTLAGPGEQFF	TGTGCCAGCAGCACGCTAGCGGGGCCGGGGGAGCAGTTCTTC
TRBJ1-2	.	.	TRBV4-2	CASSQDPAKRDGYTF	TGTGCCAGCAGCCAGGATCCCGCAAAGCGGGATGGCTACACCTTC
TRBJ1-5	few	.	TRBV7-2	CASSIRGSQPQHF	TGTGCCAGCAGCATCCGGGGGAGCCAGCCCCAGCATTTT
TRBJ2-1	few	TRBD2	TRBV15	CATSGAGGRSEQFF	TGTGCCACCAGCGGAGCGGGGGGGCGTAGTGAGCAGTTCTTC
TRBJ1-3	.	.	TRBV12-3/TRBV12-4	CASSSTGNAGNTIYF	TGTGCCAGCAGTAGTACAGGGAACGCTGGAAACACCATATATTTT
TRBJ2-5	.	.	TRBV28	CASRPVGGALQETQYF	TGTGCCAGCAGGCCTGTTGGGGGGGCCCTCCAAGAGACCCAGTACTTC
TRBJ2-2	few	TRBD1	TRBV12-3/TRBV12-4	CASRHRTGSTGELFF	TGTGCCAGCAGACATCGGACAGGGAGCACCGGGGAGCTGTTTTTT
TRBJ1-5	.	TRBD1	TRBV2	CASIQGDPYNQPQHF	TGTGCCAGCATCCAGGGGGATCCTTACAATCAGCCCCAGCATTTT
TRBJ2-2	.	.	TRBV12-3/TRBV12-4	CASNLDKGELFF	TGTGCCAGCAACCTCGACAAAGGGGAGCTGTTTTTT
TRBJ2-1	.	.	TRBV11-3	CASSLNSDEQFF	TGTGCCAGCAGCTTGAATAGCGATGAGCAGTTCTTC
TRBJ2-3	many	.	TRBV2	CASSPHRGGSTDTQYF	TGTGCCAGCAGTCCACACAGGGGAGGAAGCACAGATACGCAGTATTTT
TRBJ2-3	few	TRBD1	TRBV9	CASSATQDRLGTDTQYF	TGTGCCAGCAGCGCCACCCAGGACAGGTTGGGAACAGATACGCAGTATTTT
TRBJ2-7	.	.	TRBV12-3/TRBV12-4	CASSLGGFRVGEQYF	TGTGCCAGCAGTTTAGGAGGGTTCAGGGTCGGAGAGCAGTACTTC
TRBJ2-2	few	.	TRBV5-1	CASSLQLTTGELFF	TGCGCCAGCAGCTTGCAACTCACGACCGGGGAGCTGTTTTTT
TRBJ2-7	.	TRBD2	TRBV4-2	CASSQLAGGYEQYF	TGTGCCAGCAGCCAATTAGCGGGGGGCTACGAGCAGTACTTC
TRBJ1-4	many	TRBD1	TRBV7-9	CASSIGTGGEKLFF	TGTGCCAGCAGCATCGGGACAGGGGGCGAAAAACTGTTTTTT
TRBJ2-2	once	.	TRBV3-1	CASSLGRGGELFF	TGTGCCAGCAGTCTGGGACGCGGCGGGGAGCTGTTTTTT
TRBJ2-2	.	.	TRBV10-3	CAPKRGARTGELFF	TGTGCCCCAAAAAGGGGGGCGCGTACCGGGGAGCTGTTTTTT
TRBJ2-2	.	.	TRBV5-1	CASSLVNPGTGELFF	TGCGCCAGCAGCTTGGTCAACCCCGGAACCGGGGAGCTGTTTTTT
TRBJ1-4	.	.	TRBV27	CASSVLPLGEKLFF	TGTGCCAGCAGCGTTCTTCCGTTAGGCGAAAAACTGTTTTTT
TRBJ2-3	.	TRBD1	TRBV6-2/TRBV6-3	CASRPGGSSTDTQYF	TGTGCCAGCCGCCCAGGGGGTTCTAGCACAGATACGCAGTATTTT
TRBJ2-2	.	TRBD1	TRBV5-6	CASSAGTGVIIGELIF	TGTGCCAGCAGCGCAGGGACAGGGGTTATCATCGGGGAGCTGATTTTT
TRBJ2-1	.	.	TRBV7-7	CASSLEEYNEQFF	TGTGCCAGCAGCTTAGAAGAGTACAATGAGCAGTTCTTC
TRBJ2-3	.	.	TRBV28	CASSLPSGPANTDTQYF	TGTGCCAGCAGTTTGCCCTCAGGCCCCGCCAACACAGATACGCAGTATTTT